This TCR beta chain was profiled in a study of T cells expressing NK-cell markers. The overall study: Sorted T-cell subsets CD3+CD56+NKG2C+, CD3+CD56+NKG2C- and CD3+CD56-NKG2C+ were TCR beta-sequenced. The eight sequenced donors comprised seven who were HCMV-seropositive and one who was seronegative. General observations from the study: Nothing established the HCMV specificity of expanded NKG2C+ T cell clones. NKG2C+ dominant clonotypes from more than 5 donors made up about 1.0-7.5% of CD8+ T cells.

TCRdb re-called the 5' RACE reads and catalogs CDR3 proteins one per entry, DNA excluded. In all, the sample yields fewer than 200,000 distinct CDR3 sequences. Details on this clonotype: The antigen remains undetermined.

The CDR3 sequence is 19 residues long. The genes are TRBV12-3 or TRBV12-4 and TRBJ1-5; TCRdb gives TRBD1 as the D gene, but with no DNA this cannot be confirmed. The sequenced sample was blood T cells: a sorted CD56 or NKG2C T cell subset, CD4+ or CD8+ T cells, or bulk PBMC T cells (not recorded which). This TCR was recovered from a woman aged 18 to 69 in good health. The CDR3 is CASSFSGGSGARSNQPQHF.